This T cell receptor beta chain was recorded in a study of T-cell memory formation after mild COVID-19. TCRdb recomputed calls from the 5' RACE reads with MiXCR, one row per CDR3 protein. Among 350,000 to 550,000 distinct CDR3 sequences listed, over 15% were seen once. Germline values: CDR1 SGHRS, CDR2 YFSETQ. The CDR3 runs 14 residues. This clonotype was seen only a few times. A read error may produce the germline difference seen at one junction end. Sample: PBMCs or a T cell subset sorted from them (not recorded which). The sequence derives from a man between 18 and 29 years old who had mild COVID-19 (a few samples of this study predate the infection). Cell type and time point are not known. V and J are TRBV5-1 and TRBJ2-1; 8 bases line up with TRBD1. This chain's CDR3 is CASTLGQDVNEQFF. The DNA of the CDR3 is TGCGCCAGCACCTTGGGACAGGACGTCAATGAGCAGTTCTTC. The whole variable domain, remainder taken from reference TRBV5-1 and TRBJ2-1, is KAGVTQTPRYLIKTRGQQVTLSCSPISGHRSVSWYQQTPGQGLQFLFEYFSETQRNKGNFPGRFSGRQFSNSRSEMNVSTLELGDSALYLCASTLGQDVNEQFFGPGTRLTVL.